A selection of T cell receptor beta chains follows, all from one sample in a study of blood T cells in healthy people across ages. TCRdb passed the 5' RACE reads through MiXCR, listing each CDR3 protein once. The profile shows about 1.7 million distinct CDR3 sequences, approximately 30% of them singletons. Sequences were obtained from blood. Every receptor here comes from a woman aged 25 to 39 in good health. Each CDR3 is given with its conserved first and last residue. The D gene is left open where the match is weak. Clone size is stated in some rows and not others, as once, few, many or a class when expanded.

TRBD1,many,TRBJ2-7,TRBV4-2,CASSQEDRANEQYF,TGTGCCAGCAGCCAAGAGGACAGGGCGAACGAGCAGTACTTC
TRBD2,-,TRBJ2-5,TRBV7-6,CASSPYGGGILETQYF,TGTGCCAGCAGCCCCTACGGGGGGGGTATATTAGAGACCCAGTACTTC
TRBD1,many,TRBJ2-6,TRBV7-2,CASSIGTGTGANVLTF,TGTGCCAGCAGCATTGGGACAGGGACCGGGGCCAACGTCCTGACTTTC
-,many,TRBJ2-3,TRBV12-3/TRBV12-4,CASSLGGDTQYF,TGTGCCAGCAGCTTAGGGGGAGATACGCAGTATTTT
-,many,TRBJ2-5,TRBV29-1,CSVVPLGRFQETQYF,TGCAGCGTCGTCCCCCTCGGACGGTTTCAAGAGACCCAGTACTTC
-,-,TRBJ1-1,TRBV20-1,CSARNPTGTKAFF,TGCAGTGCTAGAAACCCGACGGGCACTAAAGCTTTCTTT
-,many,TRBJ2-7,TRBV5-1,CASSLESYEQYF,TGCGCCAGCAGCTTGGAGTCTTACGAGCAGTACTTC
TRBD1,-,TRBJ1-5,TRBV4-1,CASSHIAGTGRQPQHF,TGCGCCAGCAGCCACATCGCCGGGACAGGGCGTCAGCCCCAGCATTTT
TRBD1,many,TRBJ1-2,TRBV20-1,CSAPRQGPTNYGYTF,TGCAGTGCTCCCAGACAGGGTCCCACCAACTATGGCTACACCTTC
TRBD1,-,TRBJ2-7,TRBV12-3/TRBV12-4,CASSRDRVAGQYF,TGTGCCAGCTCCCGAGACAGGGTTGCAGGGCAGTACTTC
TRBD2,-,TRBJ2-5,TRBV28,CASSRGTSGADQETQYF,TGTGCCAGCAGCCGAGGGACTAGCGGGGCCGACCAAGAGACCCAGTACTTC
-,few,TRBJ2-3,TRBV28,CASRSAGGHGTDTRYF,TGTGCCAGCAGAAGCGCTGGAGGACACGGCACAGATACGCGGTATTTT
TRBD2,few,TRBJ2-5,TRBV7-8,CASSPGTIETQYF,TGTGCCAGCAGCCCCGGGACTATAGAGACCCAGTACTTC
TRBD2,many,TRBJ2-1,TRBV27,CASHDSGTINNEQFF,TGTGCCAGCCATGACTCCGGGACTATCAACAATGAGCAGTTCTTC
-,few,TRBJ1-1,TRBV6-2/TRBV6-3,CASSYSATGIAEAFF,TGTGCCAGCAGTTATTCAGCAACAGGAATAGCTGAAGCTTTCTTT
-,-,TRBJ2-1,TRBV2,CASKIGGAYNEQFF,TGTGCCAGCAAGATAGGGGGGGCCTACAATGAGCAGTTCTTC
-,-,TRBJ2-7,TRBV9,CASSAGSLGIYEQYF,TGTGCCAGCAGCGCTGGGTCCCTAGGGATCTACGAGCAGTACTTC